The T cell receptor beta chain under discussion was sequenced for a study of T cell responses to AZD1222 COVID-19 vaccine. Sequenced by immunoSEQ multiplex PCR; TCRdb stores in-frame clones only, minus some. The table records 140,000 or so clones, roughly 93% of them present only once. Germline CDR1 reads SGHDN; CDR2 reads FVKESK. Trimming took 2 bases from V and 5 from J; bases not matched to a gene: 6. The CDR3 length is 15 residues. The sequenced sample was peripheral blood, obtained 28 days after the second AZD1222 dose. This receptor was obtained from an adult who received the AZD1222 COVID-19 vaccine. This chain uses TRBV14 with TRBJ2-1; 7 bases align to TRBD2. This CDR3 reads CASSQSGLPNNEQFF. CDR3 coding DNA: TGTGCCAGCAGCCAATCGGGACTACCAAACAATGAGCAGTTCTTC.